The 25 T cell receptor beta chains below come from one sample, sequenced in a study of T cell responses to AZD1222 COVID-19 vaccine. Method: immunoSEQ multiplex PCR; TCRdb's copy keeps in-frame clones and lacks some. The sample holds more than 100,000 clones, approximately 94% seen once. Sequenced here: peripheral blood, sampled 28 days after the second AZD1222 dose. The source is an adult who received the AZD1222 COVID-19 vaccine.

This clone has only one observation. This chain uses TRBV10-3 with TRBJ2-7, with TRBD1 identical over 9 bases. Germline CDR1 and CDR2: ENHRY and SYGVKD. After removal of 6 bases from V and 5 bases from J, the junction contained 8 bases not matched to a gene. This CDR3 is built from 14 residues. CDR3 in DNA: TGTGCCATCAGGGAAGACAGGGGGAGAGACGAGCAGTACTTC. Translating it yields CAIREDRGRDEQYF.

The genes are TRBV3-1 (or the pseudogene TRBV3-2) and TRBJ1-6; D call uncertain. In germline, CDR1 is LGHDT, CDR2 YNNKEL (reference sequence). This CDR3 is 12 amino acids long. V gave up 4 bases and J gave up 11 bases, with 9 bases separating them. The CDR3 bases are TGTGCCAGCAGCCGACCCGGGACACCCCTCCACTTT. It yields the protein CASSRPGTPLHF.

The chain has TRBV29-1 and TRBJ2-1, with a tentative D call TRBD2 (5 bases). From germline, CDR1 is SQVTM and CDR2 ANQGSEA. The CDR3 has 12 residues. With 3 bases removed from V and 2 bases from J, the gap between germline ends came to 5 bases. This CDR3 is CSVDGTYNEQFF. For the CDR3, the DNA is TGCAGCGTTGACGGGACCTACAATGAGCAGTTCTTC.

The J gene is TRBJ1-1, the V gene TRBV4-3, with a weak D call TRBD1 (5 bases). The V gene lost 0 bases and the J gene lost 1 base, with 6 bases spanning the gap. The CDR3 sequence is 14 residues long. CDR1 LGHNA and CDR2 YSLEER come from the germline V gene. CDR3 in DNA: TGCGCCAGCAGCCAAGATGGGGCGAACACTGAAGCTTTCTTT. It specifies CASSQDGANTEAFF.

CDR3 protein: CASSGGGYGYTF. The CDR3 DNA reads TGTGCCAGTAGTGGCGGAGGCTATGGCTACACCTTC. The genes are TRBV19 and TRBJ1-2; D gene uncertain. The CDR3 runs to 12 residues. The V end lost 5 bases, the J end lost 4 bases, and 8 bases lay between the germline ends. Germline V gene lookup returns CDR1 LNHDA and CDR2 SQIVND (reference sequence).

This clone was seen a handful of times. This chain uses TRBV7-9 with TRBJ2-5; D remains ambiguous. The CDR3 extends over 12 amino acids. V shed 8 bases and J shed 5 bases, with 12 bases lying between them. CDR1 SEHNR and CDR2 FQNEAQ come from the germline V gene (reference sequence). The CDR3 nucleotides read TGTGCCAGCCAACAGATTTTGGAGACCCAGTACTTC. This sequence encodes CASQQILETQYF.

The chain has TRBV25-1 and TRBJ2-2, with TRBD1 identical over 7 bases. This CDR3 contains 13 residues. J gave up 6 bases and V 8 bases, and 6 bases lay outside the gene matches. The germline CDR1 and CDR2 sequences are MGHDK and SYGVNS. CDR3 amino acids: CASGDRVAGELFF. The CDR3 bases are TGTGCCAGCGGAGACAGGGTTGCCGGGGAGCTGTTTTTT.

The chain employs TRBV5-1 and TRBJ1-1; D call uncertain. CDR3 length: 13 residues. Germline CDR1 is SGHRS and CDR2 is YFSETQ. Trimming shortened V by 2 bases and J by 1 base, and 6 bases separated the two germline ends. Here the CDR3 reads CASSFGENTEAFF. As DNA, the CDR3 is TGCGCCAGCAGCTTCGGAGAGAACACTGAAGCTTTCTTT. The full variable domain, with the rest looked up from reference TRBV5-1 and TRBJ1-1, is KAGVTQTPRYLIKTRGQQVTLSCSPISGHRSVSWYQQTPGQGLQFLFEYFSETQRNKGNFPGRFSGRQFSNSRSEMNVSTLELGDSALYLCASSFGENTEAFFGQGTRLTVV.

The chain employs TRBV7-3 and TRBJ2-1; 9 nucleotides line up with TRBD1. With V trimmed by 2 bases and J by 8 bases, 13 bases remained unmatched. The CDR3 has 17 residues. CDR1 is SGHTA and CDR2 is FQGTGA in the germline V gene. The CDR3 loop reads CASSLGPGQGRLDEQFF. The DNA of the CDR3 is TGTGCCAGCAGCTTAGGGCCCGGACAGGGGAGGTTGGATGAGCAGTTCTTC.

This rearrangement joins TRBV29-1 to TRBJ2-7; D perhaps matches TRBD2 (5 bases). From germline, CDR1 is SQVTM and CDR2 ANQGSEA. This CDR3 comprises 8 residues. Trimming removed 8 bases from V and 10 bases from J, with 9 bases in between. The CDR3 region is CSFWTQYF. For the CDR3, the DNA is TGCAGCTTTTGGACTCAGTACTTC.

The chain is built from TRBV18 and TRBJ1-1; 7 nucleotides agree with TRBD1. This CDR3 comprises 16 residues. J was trimmed by 4 bases and V by 6 bases; bases with no gene match: 14. Germline CDR1 reads KGHSH; CDR2 reads LQKENI. The CDR3 sequence is CASSRDRVIGATEAFF. The CDR3 nucleotides read TGTGCCAGCTCGCGGGACAGAGTTATTGGTGCCACTGAAGCTTTCTTT.

This clone was seen only a few times. The J gene is TRBJ2-2, the V gene TRBV6-2 or TRBV6-3, with 9 nucleotides matching TRBD2. The CDR3 has 15 amino acids. CDR1 is MNHEY, CDR2 SVGEGT, per germline. J lost 2 bases, V lost 5 bases, and 3 bases had no gene match. The CDR3: CASSRLAANTGELFF. The CDR3 nucleotides read TGTGCCAGCAGTCGACTAGCGGCCAACACCGGGGAGCTGTTTTTT.

V gene TRBV6-5 combines with J gene TRBJ1-1; no definite D call. The germline V gene has CDR1 MNHEY and CDR2 SVGAGI. V gave up 6 bases and J gave up 2 bases, with 16 bases separating them. There are 15 residues in the CDR3. The CDR3 protein is CASRGFGAANTEAFF. The CDR3 bases are TGTGCCAGCAGAGGATTCGGCGCAGCCAACACTGAAGCTTTCTTT.

The gene calls are TRBV12-3 or TRBV12-4 and TRBJ2-6; maybe TRBD1 (6 bases). V lost 10 bases, J lost 0 bases, and 7 bases lay in between. The CDR3 spans 13 residues. The CDR3 reads CATGVSGANVLTF. DNA for the CDR3: TGTGCCACAGGGGTCTCTGGGGCCAACGTCCTGACTTTC.

The chain joins TRBV2 to TRBJ2-5; a possible D gene is TRBD2 (5 bases). CDR1 and CDR2 from the germline V gene are SNHLY and FYNNEI. The CDR3 spans 14 residues. Trimming took off 6 bases at V and 5 bases at J, with 16 bases between the two ends. This CDR3 reads CASRGLETAETQYF. CDR3 sequence (DNA): TGTGCCAGCAGAGGACTGGAAACGGCGGAGACCCAGTACTTC. The complete variable domain, with remaining parts taken from reference TRBV2 and TRBJ2-5, reads EPEVTQTPSHQVTQMGQEVILRCVPISNHLYFYWYRQILGQKVEFLVSFYNNEISEKSEIFDDQFSVERPDGSNFTLKIRSTKLEDSAMYFCASRGLETAETQYFGPGTRLLVL.

In its sample, this clone was seen a few times. The chain uses TRBV5-1 and TRBJ1-4, with 7 bases aligning to TRBD1. This CDR3 is 14 amino acids long. Germline-derived CDR1 and CDR2 are SGHRS and YFSETQ. J lost 8 bases, V lost 2 bases, and 6 bases had no gene match. DNA for the CDR3: TGCGCCAGCAGCTTTCGGCAGGGGGACGAAAAACTGTTTTTT. Translating it yields CASSFRQGDEKLFF.

The rearrangement joins TRBV6-2 or TRBV6-3 to TRBJ2-1; 8 bases match TRBD1. Losses at the gene ends were 2 bases for V and 0 bases for J; bases not matched to a gene: 6. CDR3 length: 17 residues. Looked up from germline, CDR1 is MNHEY and CDR2 is SVGEGT. This CDR3 is CASSYLGQGGSYNEQFF. In DNA form, the CDR3 reads TGTGCCAGCAGTTACCTCGGACAGGGAGGCTCCTACAATGAGCAGTTCTTC.

The chain recombines TRBV5-8 with TRBJ2-7, with D perhaps TRBD1 (5 bases). The V and J ends lost 0 bases and 1 base respectively, with 14 bases between them. This CDR3 comprises 16 residues. Germline V gene lookup returns CDR1 SGHTS and CDR2 YDEGEE. As DNA, the CDR3 is TGTGCCAGCAGCTTGGCCCAGGGATTGGGTTCCTACGAGCAGTACTTC. Encoded protein: CASSLAQGLGSYEQYF.

V gene TRBV5-5 combines with J gene TRBJ2-2, with TRBD1 matching over 9 bases. J gave up 6 bases and V 6 bases, and 9 bases lay outside the gene matches. Germline V CDR1 and CDR2: SGHKS, YYEKEE (reference sequence). The CDR3 has 15 amino acids. DNA for the CDR3: TGTGCCAGCAACCGACAGGGGGGATGGGCCGGGGAGCTGTTTTTT. Translation: CASNRQGGWAGELFF.

The V gene is TRBV30, the J gene TRBJ2-2, with D possibly matching TRBD2 (6 bases). The CDR3 is 13 amino acids. CDR1 is GTSNPN, CDR2 SVGIG, per germline (reference sequence). Trimming removed 0 bases from V and 5 bases from J, with 7 bases in between. CDR3 in DNA: TGTGCCTGGAGTGTACGGGGGACCGGGGAGCTGTTTTTT. Its translation is CAWSVRGTGELFF.

V and J are TRBV7-2 and TRBJ1-1, with D tentatively TRBD1 (5 bases). The CDR3 is 14 residues long. Trimming stripped 4 bases from V and 5 bases from J, with 14 bases between. Germline V gene lookup returns CDR1 SGHTA and CDR2 FQGNSA. The CDR3 coding sequence is TGTGCCAGCAGCTCTCAGGGAGGTGGAACTGAAGCTTTCTTT. Translated, it gives CASSSQGGGTEAFF.

The chain is built from TRBV4-3 and TRBJ1-5; D not certain. The V end was cut by 0 bases, the J end by 5 bases, with 5 bases between. From germline, CDR1 is LGHNA and CDR2 YSLEER. CDR3 length: 13 amino acids. The CDR3 nucleotides are TGCGCCAGCAGCCAAGATTTAGATCAGCCCCAGCATTTT. It yields the protein CASSQDLDQPQHF.

The CDR3 sequence is CASSRDSPGTEAFF. For the CDR3, the DNA is TGTGCCAGCAGTCGGGACAGCCCGGGTACTGAAGCTTTCTTT. The chain is built from TRBV6-5 and TRBJ1-1; 7 bases line up with TRBD1. Germline-derived CDR1 and CDR2 are MNHEY and SVGAGI. V dropped 5 bases and J dropped 5; count of bases not matched to a gene: 8. CDR3 length equals 14 residues.

In this sample, this clone turned up a few times. This sequence joins TRBV27 and TRBJ1-2; 7 positions agree with TRBD1. Germline CDR1 reads MNHEY; CDR2 reads SMNVEV (reference sequence). V lost 2 bases and J lost 3; bases outside the gene matches: 3. The CDR3 totals 14 residues. The CDR3 sequence is CASSLKGADYGYTF. As DNA, the CDR3 is TGTGCCAGCAGTTTAAAGGGGGCCGACTATGGCTACACCTTC.

V is TRBV12-5 and J is TRBJ1-1; tentative D call: TRBD1 (5 bases). V gave up 3 bases and J gave up 3 bases, with 14 bases separating them. The CDR3 loop spans 15 amino acids. The germline CDR1 and CDR2 sequences are LGHNT and FRNRAP. CDR3 DNA sequence: TGTGCTAGTGGTTTAGGGACTGGTTCGTACACTGAAGCTTTCTTT. Translating it yields CASGLGTGSYTEAFF. The whole variable domain, remainder taken from reference TRBV12-5 and TRBJ1-1, is DARVTQTPRHKVTEMGQEVTMRCQPILGHNTVFWYRQTMMQGLELLAYFRNRAPLDDSGMPKDRFSAEMPDATLATLKIQPSEPRDSAVYFCASGLGTGSYTEAFFGQGTRLTVV.